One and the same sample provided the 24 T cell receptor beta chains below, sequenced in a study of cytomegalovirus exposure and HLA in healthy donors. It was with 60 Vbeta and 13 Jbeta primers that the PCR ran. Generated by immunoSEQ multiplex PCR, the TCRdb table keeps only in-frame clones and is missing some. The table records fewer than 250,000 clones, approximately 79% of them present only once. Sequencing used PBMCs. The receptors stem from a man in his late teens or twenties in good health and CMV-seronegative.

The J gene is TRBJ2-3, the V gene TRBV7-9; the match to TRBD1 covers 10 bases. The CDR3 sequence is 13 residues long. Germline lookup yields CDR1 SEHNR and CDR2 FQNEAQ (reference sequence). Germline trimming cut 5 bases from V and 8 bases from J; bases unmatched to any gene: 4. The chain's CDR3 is CASSPGDRGTQYF. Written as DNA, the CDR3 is TGTGCCAGCAGCCCGGGGGACAGGGGTACGCAGTATTTT.

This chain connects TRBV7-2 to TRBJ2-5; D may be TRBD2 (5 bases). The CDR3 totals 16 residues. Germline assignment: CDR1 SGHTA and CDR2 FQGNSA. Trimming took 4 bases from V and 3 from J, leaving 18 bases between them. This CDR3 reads CASSSYGPSPKETQYF. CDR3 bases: TGTGCCAGCAGCTCCTACGGCCCTAGCCCCAAAGAGACCCAGTACTTC. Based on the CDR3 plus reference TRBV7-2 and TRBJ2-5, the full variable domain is GAGVSQSPSNKVTEKGKDVELRCDPISGHTALYWYRQSLGQGLEFLIYFQGNSAPDKSGLPSDRFSAERTGGSVSTLTIQRTQQEDSAVYLCASSSYGPSPKETQYFGPGTRLLVL.

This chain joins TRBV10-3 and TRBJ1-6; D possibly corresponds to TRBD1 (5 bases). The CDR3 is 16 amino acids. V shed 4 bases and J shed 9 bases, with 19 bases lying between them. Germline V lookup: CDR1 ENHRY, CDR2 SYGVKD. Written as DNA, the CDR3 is TGTGCCATCAGTGCGGCGGGGGGGGACGGAGGTTCACCCCTCCACTTT. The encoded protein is CAISAAGGDGGSPLHF.

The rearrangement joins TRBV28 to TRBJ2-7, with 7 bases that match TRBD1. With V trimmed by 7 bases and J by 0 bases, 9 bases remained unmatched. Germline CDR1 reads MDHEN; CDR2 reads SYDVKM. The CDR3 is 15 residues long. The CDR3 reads CASTPGTASSYEQYF. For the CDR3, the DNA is TGTGCCAGCACCCCCGGGACAGCTAGCTCCTACGAGCAGTACTTC.

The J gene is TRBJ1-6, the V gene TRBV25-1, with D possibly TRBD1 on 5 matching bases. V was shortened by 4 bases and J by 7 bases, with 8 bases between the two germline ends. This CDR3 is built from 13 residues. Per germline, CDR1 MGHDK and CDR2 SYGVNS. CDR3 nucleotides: TGTGCCAGCAGTGCGGCAGGGAATTCACCCCTCCACTTT. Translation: CASSAAGNSPLHF.

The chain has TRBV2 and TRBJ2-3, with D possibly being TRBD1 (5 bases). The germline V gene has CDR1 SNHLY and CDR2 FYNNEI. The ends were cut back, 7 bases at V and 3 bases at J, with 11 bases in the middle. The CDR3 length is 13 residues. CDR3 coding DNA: TGTGCCAGCAAAGACAGTTTAACAGATACGCAGTATTTT. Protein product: CASKDSLTDTQYF.

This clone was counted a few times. CDR3 DNA sequence: TGTGCCAGCTCACTGCCCGGGACAGCAAACTCCTACGAGCAGTACTTC. The encoded protein is CASSLPGTANSYEQYF. This sequence joins TRBV18 and TRBJ2-7; TRBD1 matches at 7 bases. V was clipped by 4 bases and J by 0 bases; unmatched bases: 9. This CDR3 spans 16 amino acids. Germline V CDR1 and CDR2: KGHSH, LQKENI.

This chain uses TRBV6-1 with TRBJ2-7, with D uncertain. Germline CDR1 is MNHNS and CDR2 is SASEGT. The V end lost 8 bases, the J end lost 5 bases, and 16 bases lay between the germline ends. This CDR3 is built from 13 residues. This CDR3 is CASEVSPPNEQYF. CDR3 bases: TGTGCCAGCGAGGTTAGCCCCCCCAACGAGCAGTACTTC.

The CDR3 loop reads CASSSGLVYNEQFF. For the CDR3, the DNA is TGCGCCAGCAGCTCCGGACTAGTCTACAATGAGCAGTTCTTC. The chain employs TRBV5-1 and TRBJ2-1; 7 positions agree with TRBD2. Unmatched junction bases numbered 3, after V lost 3 bases and J lost 3 bases. The CDR3 is 14 amino acids. Germline lookup yields CDR1 SGHRS and CDR2 YFSETQ.

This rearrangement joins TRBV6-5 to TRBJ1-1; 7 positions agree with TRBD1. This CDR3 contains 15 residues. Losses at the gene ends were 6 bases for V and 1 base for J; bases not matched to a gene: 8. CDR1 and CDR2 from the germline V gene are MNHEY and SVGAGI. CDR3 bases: TGTGCCAGCAGCCCCGGGACAGAGACGAACACTGAAGCTTTCTTT. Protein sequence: CASSPGTETNTEAFF.

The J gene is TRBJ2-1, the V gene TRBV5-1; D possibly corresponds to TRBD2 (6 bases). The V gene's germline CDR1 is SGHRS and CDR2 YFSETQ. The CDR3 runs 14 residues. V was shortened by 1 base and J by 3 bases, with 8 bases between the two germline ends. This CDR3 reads CASSLSGDYNEQFF. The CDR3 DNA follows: TGCGCCAGCAGCTTGTCGGGGGACTACAATGAGCAGTTCTTC.

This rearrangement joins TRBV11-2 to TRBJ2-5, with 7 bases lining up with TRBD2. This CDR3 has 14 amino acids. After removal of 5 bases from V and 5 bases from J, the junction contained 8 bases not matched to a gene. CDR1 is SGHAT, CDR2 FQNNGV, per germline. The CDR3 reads CASSGGEGAETQYF. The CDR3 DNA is TGTGCCAGCAGCGGGGGGGAGGGCGCGGAGACCCAGTACTTC.

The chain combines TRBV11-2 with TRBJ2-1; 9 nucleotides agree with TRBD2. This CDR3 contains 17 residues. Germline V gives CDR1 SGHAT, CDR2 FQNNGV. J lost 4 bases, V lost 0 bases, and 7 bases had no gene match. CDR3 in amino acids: CASSLDWAGGRYNEQFF. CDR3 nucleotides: TGTGCCAGCAGCTTAGATTGGGCGGGGGGGCGATACAATGAGCAGTTCTTC. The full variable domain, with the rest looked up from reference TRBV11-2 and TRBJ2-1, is EAGVAQSPRYKIIEKRQSVAFWCNPISGHATLYWYQQILGQGPKLLIQFQNNGVVDDSQLPKDRFSAERLKGVDSTLKIQPAKLEDSAVYLCASSLDWAGGRYNEQFFGPGTRLTVL.

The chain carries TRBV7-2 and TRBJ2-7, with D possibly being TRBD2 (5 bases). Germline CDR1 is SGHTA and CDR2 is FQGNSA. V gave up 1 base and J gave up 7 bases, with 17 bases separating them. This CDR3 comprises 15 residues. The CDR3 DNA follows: TGTGCCAGCAGCTTAGGAGTCGGGGAAATAGAGGAGCAGTACTTC. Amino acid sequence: CASSLGVGEIEEQYF.

CDR3 DNA sequence: TGTGCCAGCAGCCAAAAGGGACAGCATTCCAACTATGGCTACACCTTC. Protein: CASSQKGQHSNYGYTF. The chain links TRBV4-2 to TRBJ1-2, with 7 bases lining up with TRBD1. The CDR3 loop spans 16 amino acids. J gave up 2 bases and V 2 bases, and 8 bases lay outside the gene matches. The germline V gene encodes CDR1 LGHNA and CDR2 YNFKEQ.

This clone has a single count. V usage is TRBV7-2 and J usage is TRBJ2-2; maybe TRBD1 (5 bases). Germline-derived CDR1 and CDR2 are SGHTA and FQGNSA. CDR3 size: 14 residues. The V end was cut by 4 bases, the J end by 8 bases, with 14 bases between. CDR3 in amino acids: CASSSQGTPGELFF. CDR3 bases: TGTGCCAGCAGCTCTCAGGGCACCCCGGGGGAGCTGTTTTTT. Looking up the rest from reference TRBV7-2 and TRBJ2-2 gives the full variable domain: GAGVSQSPSNKVTEKGKDVELRCDPISGHTALYWYRQSLGQGLEFLIYFQGNSAPDKSGLPSDRFSAERTGGSVSTLTIQRTQQEDSAVYLCASSSQGTPGELFFGEGSRLTVL.

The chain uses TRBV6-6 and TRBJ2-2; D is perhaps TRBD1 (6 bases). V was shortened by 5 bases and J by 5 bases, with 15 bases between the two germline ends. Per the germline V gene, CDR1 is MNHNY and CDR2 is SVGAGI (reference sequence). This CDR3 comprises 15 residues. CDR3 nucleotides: TGTGCCAGCAGTCCGCCGGGACACTTAACCGGGGAGCTGTTTTTT. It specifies CASSPPGHLTGELFF.

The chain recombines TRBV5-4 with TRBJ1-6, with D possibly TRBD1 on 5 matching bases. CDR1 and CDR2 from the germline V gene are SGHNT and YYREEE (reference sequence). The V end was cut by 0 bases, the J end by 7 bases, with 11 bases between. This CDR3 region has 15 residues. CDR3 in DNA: TGTGCCAGCAGCTTGGATACAGGCCTAAATTCACCCCTCCACTTT. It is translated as CASSLDTGLNSPLHF.

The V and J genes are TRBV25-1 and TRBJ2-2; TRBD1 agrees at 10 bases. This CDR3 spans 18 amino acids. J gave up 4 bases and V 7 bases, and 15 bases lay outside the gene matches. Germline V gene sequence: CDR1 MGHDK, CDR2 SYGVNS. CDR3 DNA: TGTGCCAGCACCCGAAGTCTGTATGGACAGGGGGGCACCGGGGAGCTGTTTTTT. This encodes CASTRSLYGQGGTGELFF.

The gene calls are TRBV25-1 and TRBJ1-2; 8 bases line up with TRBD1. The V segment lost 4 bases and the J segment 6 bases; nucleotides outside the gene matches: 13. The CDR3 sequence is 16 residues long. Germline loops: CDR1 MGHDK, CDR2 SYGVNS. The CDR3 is CASSATGTGHPHGYTF. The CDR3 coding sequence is TGTGCCAGCAGTGCTACCGGGACAGGCCATCCCCATGGCTACACCTTC.

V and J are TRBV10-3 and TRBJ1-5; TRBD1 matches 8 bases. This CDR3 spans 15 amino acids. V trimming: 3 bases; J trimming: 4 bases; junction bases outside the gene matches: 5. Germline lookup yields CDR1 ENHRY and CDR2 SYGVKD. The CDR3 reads CAISDSGGANQPQHF. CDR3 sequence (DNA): TGTGCCATCAGTGACTCAGGGGGCGCGAATCAGCCCCAGCATTTT.

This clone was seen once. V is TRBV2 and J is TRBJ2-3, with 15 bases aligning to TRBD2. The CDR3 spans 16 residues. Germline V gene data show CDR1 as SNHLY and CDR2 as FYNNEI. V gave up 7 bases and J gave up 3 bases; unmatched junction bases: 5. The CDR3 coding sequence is TGTGCCAGCAATACCGGGACTAGCGGGGGGACAGATACGCAGTATTTT. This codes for CASNTGTSGGTDTQYF.

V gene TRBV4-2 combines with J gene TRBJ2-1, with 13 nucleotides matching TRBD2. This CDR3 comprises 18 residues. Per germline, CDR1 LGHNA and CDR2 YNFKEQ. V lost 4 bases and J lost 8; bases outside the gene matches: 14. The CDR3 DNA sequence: TGTGCCAGCAGCCCACGACTAGCGGGGGGCCTGGGGGGGGATGAGCAGTTCTTC. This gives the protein CASSPRLAGGLGGDEQFF.

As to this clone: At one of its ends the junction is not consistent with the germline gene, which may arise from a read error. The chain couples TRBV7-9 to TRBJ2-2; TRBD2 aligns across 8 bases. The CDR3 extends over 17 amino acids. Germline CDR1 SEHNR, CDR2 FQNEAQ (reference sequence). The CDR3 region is CSSSKVVLAGNTGELFF. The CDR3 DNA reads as TGTTCCAGCAGCAAAGTGGTGCTAGCGGGGAACACCGGGGAGCTGTTTTTT.